This T cell receptor beta chain was observed in a study of blood T cell repertoires in COVID-19. The table came from immunoSEQ multiplex PCR; TCRdb's copy has only in-frame clones and leaves some out. The sample contains 180,000 or so clones, 80% of which appear only once. In its sample, this clone was seen once. Germline V gives CDR1 MNHEY, CDR2 SVGAGI. J gave up 0 bases and V 7 bases, and 5 bases lay outside the gene matches. CDR3 length: 14 amino acids. The chain joins TRBV6-5 to TRBJ2-7, with 8 bases lining up with TRBD1. The sequence came from a man between 60 and 75 years old who had been exposed to COVID-19. Material for sequencing was PBMCs or T cells enriched from blood (not recorded which). As DNA, the CDR3 is TGTGCCAGCAAGAGGGACAGGTCCTCCTACGAGCAGTACTTC. Translating it yields CASKRDRSSYEQYF.